The sequence of this TCR beta chain was determined in a study of cytomegalovirus exposure and HLA in healthy donors (dated by TCRdb to the late 2010s). In terms of the full investigation: In an earlier analysis of 450 to 750 of the donors, 276 Gb of sequence data and roughly 100 million unique TCR beta sequences from about 179 million T cells were reported. Class I and class II HLA loci were covered by the typing at four-digit resolution. Around 320 gigabases of sequencing data and 70 million to 85 million unique TCR sequences were included in an early release covering several hundred HLA-typed donors. The later analysis used no new phenotypic data to find candidate immune exposures, relying instead on TCR beta sequences and their occurrence across donors. An earlier analysis of about 600 of the donors used high-throughput TCR beta sequencing to judge whether each TCR beta V gene segment behaved as functional or pseudogenic. Four to six DR-DQ haplotypes were handled as single units for association and clustering, since linkage in the cohort was strong. The study combined high-throughput TCR immunosequencing, statistical association of individual TCRs with disease status, and machine learning to predict cytomegalovirus infection status. The study aimed to test whether signatures of past pathogen exposure could be identified by cataloging public T cell receptors. Alongside the repertoire data, information on donor age, sex, ethnicity and CMV serostatus was compiled. The number of donors typed differed by locus, with roughly 629-640 for A, B, C, DRB1 and DQB1, 522 for DQA1, 600 to 610 for DPA1, and approximately 470 for DPB1. Of the 350 to 450 genotyped donors, about 80% fell in the genetic ancestry cluster associated with self-reported Caucasian donors. A later genetic analysis took genome-wide SNP genotypes for 398 of the 666 donors and used that subset as a discovery cohort. Across approximately 420 genotyped donors of the cohort, an average of approximately 200,000 unique TCR beta nucleotide sequences per donor were sequenced, and 15% to 20% of those sequences were non-productive. The study used immunosequencing to profile the T cell repertoires of 666 subjects and linked those repertoires to cytomegalovirus serostatus. All discovery cohort repertoires had been generated on a single sequencing platform. A later analysis re-examined previously published TCR beta repertoires from about 700 donors and added high-resolution HLA genotyping to investigate patterns of TCR occurrence. Besides the first cohort of 666 subjects, a separate validation cohort made up of roughly 120 different subjects was used. Findings and caveats that apply to the study as a whole: While some public TCRs were present in many individuals, most TCR sequences turned up only very rarely across donors. HLA typing was unavailable for some donors at each locus, so association tests used only the typed subset. Because counts were too low, seventeen rarely observed V segments, including chromosome 9 orphons, were excluded from the earlier analysis of several hundred of the donors. Several of the top co-occurrence clusters appeared to be linked to parvovirus B19, influenza, CMV and Epstein-Barr virus, according to a later analysis. In a later analysis, TCR association rates were found to vary across HLA loci, with the most associated TCRs seen for DRB1 alleles and the fewest for HLA-C alleles. A further reported finding was that TCR beta sequences accurately predicted the HLA-A and HLA-B alleles for most subjects in the first cohort. For the cohort, immune exposure information was limited to CMV serostatus. Assigning TCR associations to individual alleles was difficult when HLA alleles, especially DR and DQ, strongly co-occurred. A later genetic analysis associated a missense DCLRE1C variant with V-gene and J-gene trimming of TCR beta chains, and an independent cohort replicated the association. An earlier analysis of some 560 of the donors showed that most TCR beta V segments appeared in productive rearrangements either about 87% or about 30% of the time, which broadly matched IMGT annotations. Correlated functional status among segregating V segments might reflect linkage disequilibrium, but an unknown experimental factor could not be ruled out. A few of the identified cytomegalovirus-associated TCR beta chains were confirmed in vitro to be specific for cytomegalovirus antigens. In a later analysis, most CMV-associated TCR beta chains were found to appear HLA-restricted, with HLA associations seemingly driven largely by CMV exposure. In a later analysis, HLA-associated TCR beta chains showed more clonal expansion and lower generation probabilities than non-associated chains that were equally common. The presence/absence analyses assumed that sequencing depth was roughly uniform across donors, and that assumption may not be true. In the study, approximately 150 TCR beta chains were listed as associated with cytomegalovirus. A cluster of highly shared sequence variants was judged likely to be a technical artifact of the sequencing pipeline. In this cohort, only TCR beta chains were sequenced, and detectable features were limited by the absence of alpha or paired-chain data. Specific HLA alleles were associated with 15,000 to 20,000 TCR beta sequences at a false discovery rate of 0.05 in a later analysis. The authors suggested that the approach could potentially be extended to other disease states and immunological phenotypes. According to a later genetic analysis, donors in an Asian-associated ancestry cluster had fewer N-insertions in productive TCRs than the roughly 670-donor mean. In both the original and validation cohorts, the classifier was reported to diagnose cytomegalovirus status with high specificity and sensitivity. Because the 87-base-pair reads could not distinguish some IMGT-functional V segments, including TRBV6-2 and TRBV6-3, those segments were excluded.

The cohort comprised fewer than 700 healthy bone marrow donors. At the time of sampling, all cohort members were nominally healthy, though unrecorded immune exposures were likely present. The donor was CMV seropositive and was included in the group of 250 to 300 seropositive cohort members. Every donor gave a peripheral blood sample, and the peripheral blood mononuclear cells from that sample were used for TCR beta sequencing. Genomic DNA extraction from the blood cell samples was performed with the Qiagen DNeasy Blood Extraction Kit. The CDR3 contains 13 residues, cysteine and phenylalanine counted. Just CDR3 DNA is preserved here, 39 bases in frame from base 1. The germline V gene provides CDR1 MNHNS and CDR2 SASEGT. Ends trimmed: V by 7 bases, J by 9 bases; bases unmatched to a gene: 7. For this clone: Which antigen it targets is not known. Per-base quality was not reported, and no clone a single base away is much larger than it.

The protocol used for the library was the immunoSEQ multiplex PCR assay. For the multiplex PCR, a mixture combining 60 forward primers for TCR Vbeta segments and 13 reverse primers for TCR Jbeta segments was used. A multiplex PCR assay on genomic DNA amplified the CDR3 region of rearranged TCR beta genes. Amplified TCR beta libraries were sequenced as 87-base-pair reads on the Illumina HiSeq System. In the source study's methods: A later analysis tallied tens of millions of unique TCR beta chains across the 600 to 700 repertoires, and about 10 million of those chains were shared by two or more donors. A nearest-neighbor algorithm error-corrected the raw reads and collapsed the reads into unique sequences, merging closely related sequences to remove PCR and sequencing errors. CDR3 sequences were aligned to IMGT reference sequences to assign V, D and J gene segments. Each retained sequence needed at least a six-nucleotide match to both a V gene segment and a J gene segment. Rearrangements were classified as productive when the CDR3 lacked stop codons and remained in frame with V and J, and all other rearrangements were classified as non-productive. Following IMGT convention, CDR3 was defined as the stretch from the second conserved V-encoded cysteine to the conserved J-encoded phenylalanine. The earlier analysis of some 550 of the donors excluded any sequence lacking an unambiguous match to a single V gene segment. An earlier analysis of a few hundred of the donors classified V segments as functional when productive rearrangements were above 56.7% and as segregating when the standard deviation between donors was above 5%. A statistical classification framework was built for diagnosing cytomegalovirus status from the catalog of TCR beta chain sequences. In a later analysis, TCR nucleotide sequences were compared against IMGT/GENE-DB human TR gene sequences so that V and J genes could be assigned. The TCRdist pipeline was used in a later analysis to assign CDR3 sequences and most-parsimonious VDJ recombination scenarios. In a later analysis, each TCR beta chain was defined by its CDR3 amino acid sequence together with its V-gene family, and reads without a unique V-gene family were excluded. To address suspected cross-contamination and a sequencing artifact, a later analysis removed around 590 highly shared, low-generation-probability nucleotide sequences. A later analysis calculated a clonal expansion index for each public chain from normalized within-repertoire ranks of inferred template counts. In a later analysis, generation probabilities were computed with a VDJ recombination model fitted to out-of-frame rearrangements, and the resulting probabilities were checked against IGoR. A later analysis scored TCR-TCR, TCR-HLA and TCR-CMV co-occurrence with hypergeometric tests, applying a repertoire-size bias correction to TCR pairs. A later analysis estimated false discovery rates by permuting HLA or CMV assignments 20 times. In a later analysis, co-occurring TCRs were grouped using DBSCAN, and TCRdist sequence similarity was added for clustering within HLA-allele-positive subsets. For co-occurrence clustering, repertoires with fewer than 30,000 or more than 120,000 public chains were excluded, along with roughly 5 repertoires with anomalous nucleotide sharing. As stored in TCRdb, this immuneACCESS dataset retains in-frame rearrangements with V and J assigned. A fraction of the clones does not appear; measured against another copy, unresolved V genes explain less than half of the discrepancy, and the remainder lacks a known reason. The V and J calls and clone size are taken from that table; D and trimming were inferred from the DNA. In all, the sample holds 200,000 or so clones, and 81% of those were seen once. Around 2% of the sample goes to the ten largest clones.

The origin of this receptor is a woman aged 18-29 years in good health and CMV-seropositive. The sequence is built from TRBV6-1 and TRBJ2-5; 11 bases in the middle match TRBD2. The sequenced material came from PBMCs. Here is the DNA: TGTGCCAGCACCTTTAGCGGGGGGGCGGCCCAGTACTTC. It specifies CASTFSGGAAQYF.